The following is a T cell receptor (beta chain) sequence with its context. This sample was included in a study of blood T cell repertoires in COVID-19. The V gene's germline CDR1 is MNHNS and CDR2 SASEGT. CDR3 length equals 14 residues. V lost 3 bases to trimming and J lost 13 bases; unmatched junction nucleotides: 10. The data were produced by immunoSEQ multiplex PCR, yet TCRdb's version contains in-frame clones alone and is incomplete. The sample consists of about 45,000 clones, roughly nine tenths of them appearing once. The V and J genes are TRBV6-1 and TRBJ2-1, with TRBD1 matching over 9 bases. The source material was peripheral blood. This clonotype originated in a human donor in a cohort sampled during active COVID-19. In DNA form, the CDR3 reads TGTGCCAGCAGTGACCCAAACCGGGACAGGGCTCAGTTCTTC. This codes for CASSDPNRDRAQFF.